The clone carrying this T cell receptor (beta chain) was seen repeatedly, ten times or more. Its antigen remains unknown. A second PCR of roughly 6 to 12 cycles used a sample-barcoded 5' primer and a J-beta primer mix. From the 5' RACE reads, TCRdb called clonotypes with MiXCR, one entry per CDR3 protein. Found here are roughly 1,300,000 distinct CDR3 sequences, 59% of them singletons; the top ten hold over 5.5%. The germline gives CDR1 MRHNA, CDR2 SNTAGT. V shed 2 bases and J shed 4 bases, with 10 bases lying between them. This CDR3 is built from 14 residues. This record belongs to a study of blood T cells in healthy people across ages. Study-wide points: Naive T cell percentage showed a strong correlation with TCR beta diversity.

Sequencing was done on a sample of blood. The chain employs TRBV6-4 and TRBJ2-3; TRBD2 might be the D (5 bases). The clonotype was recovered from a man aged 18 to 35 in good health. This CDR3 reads CASSDGLAADTQYF. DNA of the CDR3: TGTGCCAGCAGTGACGGGCTAGCAGCAGATACGCAGTATTTT.